This T cell receptor (beta chain) comes out of a study of OX40 agonist ivuxolimab in advanced cancers. Assay: immunoSEQ multiplex PCR; the TCRdb copy retains only in-frame clones and omits some. The sample records under 40,000 clones, about 87% being singletons. Systemic immunosuppression or a history of autoimmune disease excluded patients. This receptor was taken from an adult with an advanced solid tumor such as melanoma, head and neck, liver or kidney cancer. This specimen consisted of CD4+ or CD8+ T cells sorted from blood, obtained in a trial of the OX40 agonist ivuxolimab.

This CDR3 is CASRNGQGIATEAFF. CDR3 in DNA: TGTGCCAGCCGAAATGGACAGGGAATCGCCACTGAAGCTTTCTTT. The chain couples TRBV27 to TRBJ1-1; 8 bases agree with TRBD1. Germline V gene data show CDR1 as MNHEY and CDR2 as SMNVEV (reference sequence). Trimming took 8 bases from V and 4 from J; bases not matched to a gene: 12. The CDR3 is 15 amino acids.